This T cell receptor (beta chain) was profiled in a study of blood T cell repertoires in COVID-19. Study overall: PBMCs, B-cell-depleted T cells, or T cells provided the cDNA or gDNA that made up the material.

How the authors handled the data: Estimation of nucleated cell counts was performed using reference gene primer amplification. Generated by immunoSEQ multiplex PCR, the TCRdb table keeps only in-frame clones and is missing some. The V and J calls and the clone size are those of that table, but D and trimming were determined from the DNA. The sample shows approximately 170,000 clones, around 90% of them seen only once. The CDR3 consists of 14 residues. CDR1 and CDR2 from the germline V gene are SGHDN and FVKESK. The V and J ends lost 2 bases and 0 bases respectively, with 7 bases between them. The chain joins TRBV14 to TRBJ1-2; no firm D call. This receptor was taken from a man between 60 and 70 years old with active or convalescent COVID-19. Input material: peripheral blood. The CDR3 loop is CASSQMTTNYGYTF. DNA for the CDR3: TGTGCCAGCAGCCAAATGACAACTAACTATGGCTACACCTTC.